The clone carrying this T cell receptor (beta chain) occurred a few times. Its antigen is as yet unknown. The record originates from a study of regulatory T cells in long-lasting Graves disease. Per the germline V gene, CDR1 is DFQATT and CDR2 is SNEGSKA (reference sequence). This CDR3 is 14 amino acids long. V shed 3 bases and J shed 2 bases, with 14 bases lying between them. Sequencing libraries for TCR beta were prepared with iRepertoire HTBI primers and Arm-PCR of CDR3 regions. A single record per CDR3 protein comes from TCRdb applying MiXCR to the multiplex PCR reads. The sample carries 250,000 or so distinct CDR3 sequences, more than 15% recorded once. Time point here: newly diagnosed GD, antithyroid drugs for less than 3 months. PBMC RNA served as the TCR library source. Regarding the study as a whole: Persistent Graves' patients had lower TCR diversity than newly diagnosed ones.

This same sample was also part of a study on T cells in Graves' hyperthyroidism and ophthalmopathy. That work states: Ophthalmopathy was predicted by the model a median of approximately six months ahead of onset.

This receptor was taken from a woman in her 30s with Graves disease. The source material was peripheral blood mononuclear cells (PBMCs), sampled at new diagnosis, from a patient treated with antithyroid drugs. The chain couples TRBV20-1 to TRBJ2-7; D unresolved. CDR3 in amino acids: CSARSERLTYEQYF. CDR3 coding DNA: TGCAGTGCTAGGTCAGAAAGGCTTACCTACGAGCAGTACTTC.